The clone carrying this T cell receptor (beta chain) was observed a handful of times. The antigen is unknown. Trimming took 5 bases from V and 6 from J, leaving 10 bases between them. Germline-derived CDR1 and CDR2 are SEHNR and FQNEAQ (reference sequence). The CDR3 runs to 12 residues. The entry originates in a study of T cell repertoires in cytomegalovirus infection. About the study: From public TCR beta signatures came an indication of both CMV infection and matching HLA type.

Study observations and caveats: HLA-C-restricted CMV-specific TCR beta clonotypes prevailed in the ex vivo response.

TCRdb called the reads again in MiXCR, with one record for every CDR3 protein. The sample lists about 160,000 distinct CDR3 sequences; roughly 22% were seen once. V and J are TRBV7-9 and TRBJ1-1, with D unclear. The sequencing used CD8+ T cells from cultured PBMCs, collected from culture after CMV antigen stimulation. This receptor was obtained from a human donor in good health (CMV status not recorded). Some clones in this sample may be carry-over from other donors' samples. The CDR3 nucleotides are TGTGCCAGCAGCCCGGAGGGTCCTGAAGCTTTCTTT. This sequence encodes CASSPEGPEAFF.